Presented here are 29 T cell receptor beta chains from one specimen sequenced in a study of EBV T-cell therapy then PD-1 blockade in nasopharyngeal carcinoma. No antigen is known for these receptors. Sequencing used immunoSEQ multiplex PCR; TCRdb keeps in-frame clones, though not all of them. The data show about 22,000 clones, roughly four fifths seen once. Treatment meaning: AdE1-LMPpoly-expanded autologous EBV-specific T-cell therapy followed by anti-PD-1 nivolumab. Material: CD8+ T cells from blood, obtained at day -245 from a patient whose treatment included autologous EBV-specific T cells and nivolumab. These receptor sequences come from a man aged 35 to 55 with nasopharyngeal carcinoma.

V usage is TRBV19 and J usage is TRBJ2-2; tentatively, D is TRBD2 (5 bases). The V and J ends lost 3 bases and 2 bases respectively, with 13 bases between them. CDR3 length equals 16 residues. Germline lookup yields CDR1 LNHDA and CDR2 SQIVND (reference sequence). The CDR3 DNA reads TGTGCCAGTAGTATGGAGGATGGAGGTAACACCGGGGAGCTGTTTTTT. Protein sequence: CASSMEDGGNTGELFF.

The chain couples TRBV4-3 to TRBJ2-1; 8 bases map to TRBD2. The J segment lost 9 bases and the V segment lost 0 bases, leaving 10 bases of the junction unmatched. Germline assignment: CDR1 LGHNA and CDR2 YSLEER. CDR3 length: 16 amino acids. The CDR3 coding sequence is TGCGCCAGCAGCCAAGAATCCAGCGGGGGACTAAGTGAGCAGTTCTTC. This codes for CASSQESSGGLSEQFF.

The V and J genes are TRBV6-4 and TRBJ2-1; TRBD2 matches at 9 bases. J lost 3 bases, V lost 0 bases, and 0 bases had no gene match. Germline V gene data show CDR1 as MRHNA and CDR2 as SNTAGT. The CDR3 extends over 15 amino acids. CDR3 sequence: CASSDSLAGYNEQFF. The DNA for the CDR3 is TGTGCCAGCAGTGACTCACTAGCGGGCTACAATGAGCAGTTCTTC.

This clone was observed a single time. V usage is TRBV24-1 and J usage is TRBJ1-5, with D hard to call. The V gene lost 4 bases and the J gene lost 3 bases, with 3 bases spanning the gap. This CDR3 comprises 12 residues. Germline CDR1 is KGHDR and CDR2 is SFDVKD. This chain's CDR3 is CATSDLNQPQHF. The CDR3, as DNA: TGTGCCACCAGTGACCTCAATCAGCCCCAGCATTTT.

The J gene is TRBJ2-7, the V gene TRBV4-1; D tentatively reads TRBD1 or TRBD2 (6 bases each). V was trimmed by 1 base and J by 4 bases, leaving 17 bases between them. Germline values: CDR1 MGHRA, CDR2 YSYEKL. The length of the CDR3 is 16 residues. The CDR3 DNA reads TGCGCCAGCAGCCAAGTCTTTCTGGGGGCGGGGTACGAGCAGTACTTC. Its translation: CASSQVFLGAGYEQYF.

This clone was seen just once. J is TRBJ2-3 and V is TRBV3-1 (or the pseudogene TRBV3-2), with 14 bases that match TRBD2. Germline V lookup: CDR1 LGHDT, CDR2 YNNKEL (reference sequence). With 1 base clipped from V and 1 base from J, the junction kept 10 bases outside the gene matches. The CDR3 spans 20 residues. CDR3 sequence reads: CASSQGKTSGGAQCTDTQYF. CDR3 in DNA: TGTGCCAGCAGCCAAGGAAAGACTAGCGGGGGGGCTCAATGCACAGATACGCAGTATTTT.

This rearrangement joins TRBV4-3 to TRBJ2-1, with D possibly being TRBD2 (5 bases). The germline V and J ends were trimmed by 3 bases and 0 bases, with 15 bases remaining between them. This CDR3 region has 17 residues. Germline V gene lookup returns CDR1 LGHNA and CDR2 YSLEER. The CDR3 coding sequence is TGCGCCAGCAGCCACCAACTAGGGAGCGGCTCCTACAATGAGCAGTTCTTC. Translation: CASSHQLGSGSYNEQFF.

V and J are TRBV27 and TRBJ1-2, with D possibly TRBD1 on 5 matching bases. CDR3 length equals 13 residues. Trimming removed 3 bases at V and 4 bases at J, with 9 bases between. CDR1 is MNHEY, CDR2 SMNVEV, per germline (reference sequence). Here the CDR3 reads CASSFGDAYGYTF. The CDR3 DNA sequence: TGTGCCAGCAGTTTTGGGGACGCCTATGGCTACACCTTC.

The CDR3 protein is CASSSLRTGDNSPLHF. DNA for the CDR3: TGTGCCAGCAGTTCGCTCCGGACAGGGGACAATTCACCCCTCCACTTT. This chain uses TRBV6-2 or TRBV6-3 with TRBJ1-6; TRBD1 aligns across 9 bases. The V gene end was trimmed by 4 bases and the J gene end by 7 bases; junction bases not matched to a gene: 8. Germline V gives CDR1 MNHEY, CDR2 SVGEGT. The CDR3 is 16 residues long.

The chain is built from TRBV9 and TRBJ1-5, with 9 bases fitting TRBD1. Germline V gene lookup returns CDR1 SGDLS and CDR2 YYNGEE. Unmatched junction bases numbered 4, after V lost 3 bases and J lost 6 bases. The CDR3 is 14 residues long. The CDR3 sequence is CASSETGGFQPQHF. The CDR3 DNA sequence: TGTGCCAGCAGCGAAACAGGGGGCTTTCAGCCCCAGCATTTT.

The CDR3 is CASNPARFSDTQYF. For the CDR3, the DNA is TGTGCCAGCAACCCCGCCAGGTTTTCAGATACGCAGTATTTT. The gene calls are TRBV9 and TRBJ2-3; D not certain. The CDR3 totals 14 residues. V lost 6 bases to trimming and J lost 4 bases, with 15 bases between them. Germline CDR1 reads SGDLS; CDR2 reads YYNGEE. The variable domain in full, with the rest retrieved from reference TRBV9 and TRBJ2-3, is DSGVTQTPKHLITATGQRVTLRCSPRSGDLSVYWYQQSLDQGLQFLIQYYNGEERAKGNILERFSAQQFPDLHSELNLSSLELGDSALYFCASNPARFSDTQYFGPGTRLTVL.

The chain links TRBV9 to TRBJ2-7; D tentatively reads TRBD1 or TRBD2 (6 bases each). Between the trimmed V and J ends, which lost 3 bases and 3 bases, there was a span of 13 bases. This CDR3 has 14 amino acids. The germline gives CDR1 SGDLS, CDR2 YYNGEE. This CDR3 is CASSGKGGLYEQYF. DNA for the CDR3: TGTGCCAGCAGCGGGAAAGGGGGGCTCTACGAGCAGTACTTC. The whole variable domain, remainder taken from reference TRBV9 and TRBJ2-7, is DSGVTQTPKHLITATGQRVTLRCSPRSGDLSVYWYQQSLDQGLQFLIQYYNGEERAKGNILERFSAQQFPDLHSELNLSSLELGDSALYFCASSGKGGLYEQYFGPGTRLTVT.

The rearrangement uses TRBV6-4 and TRBJ2-3; 9 positions match TRBD2. CDR3 length equals 13 residues. The trim removed 6 bases at V and 4 bases at J, leaving 2 bases unmatched. CDR1 MRHNA and CDR2 SNTAGT come from the germline V gene. CDR3 nucleotide sequence: TGTGCCAGCAGCGCGGGGGGGGCAGATACGCAGTATTTT. The encoded protein is CASSAGGADTQYF.

The chain combines TRBV7-3 with TRBJ1-2, with D perhaps TRBD1 (5 bases). V lost 0 bases to trimming and J lost 4 bases, with 15 bases between them. Germline lookup yields CDR1 SGHTA and CDR2 FQGTGA. The CDR3 is 16 amino acids. The DNA of the CDR3 is TGTGCCAGCAGCTTAACTCCCCCGACAGCGCTCTATGGCTACACCTTC. It translates to CASSLTPPTALYGYTF.

V usage is TRBV3-1 (or the pseudogene TRBV3-2) and J usage is TRBJ2-7; D is undetermined. The CDR3 is made up of 11 amino acids. V was shortened by 8 bases and J by 7 bases, with 12 bases between the two germline ends. Germline CDR1 is LGHDT and CDR2 is YNNKEL (reference sequence). The CDR3 bases are TGTGCCAGCCGCATTTGGTTAGAGCAGTACTTC. Protein sequence: CASRIWLEQYF.

V usage is TRBV6-2 or TRBV6-3 and J usage is TRBJ2-3; perhaps TRBD2 as D (6 bases). With 4 bases removed from V and 6 bases from J, the gap between germline ends came to 20 bases. CDR3 length: 16 amino acids. From germline, CDR1 is MNHEY and CDR2 SVGEGT. The CDR3 DNA sequence: TGTGCCAGCAGTTCGGTCATCGGGGATCGGGAGGATACGCAGTATTTT. It yields the protein CASSSVIGDREDTQYF.

V is TRBV2 and J is TRBJ1-2; 9 bases line up with TRBD1. After removal of 4 bases from V and 9 bases from J, the junction contained 6 bases not matched to a gene. Germline lookup yields CDR1 SNHLY and CDR2 FYNNEI. This CDR3 has 13 amino acids. CDR3 sequence reads: CASSGGTGQRYTF. CDR3 DNA: TGTGCCAGCAGTGGTGGGACAGGGCAGCGCTACACCTTC.

The chain employs TRBV5-6 and TRBJ2-2; 7 positions agree with TRBD2. V trimming: 4 bases; J trimming: 2 bases; junction bases outside the gene matches: 11. From germline, CDR1 is SGHDT and CDR2 YYEEEE. The CDR3 spans 17 residues. This CDR3 reads CASSARLQGLNTGELFF. For the CDR3, the DNA is TGTGCCAGCAGCGCCCGACTTCAGGGACTAAACACCGGGGAGCTGTTTTTT.

The chain is built from TRBV4-1 and TRBJ2-3; TRBD2 agrees at 9 bases. The CDR3 runs to 17 residues. In germline, CDR1 is MGHRA, CDR2 YSYEKL. J gave up 5 bases and V 1 base, and 10 bases lay outside the gene matches. CDR3 nucleotide sequence: TGCGCCAGCAGCCAAGGGACTAGCGTTCGTCTCGGAGATACGCAGTATTTT. It is translated as CASSQGTSVRLGDTQYF.

This clone was found once. J is TRBJ1-2 and V is TRBV7-9, with unresolved D. CDR3 length: 12 amino acids. Germline CDR1 and CDR2: SEHNR and FQNEAQ (reference sequence). Trimming cost V 5 bases and J 5 bases, with 9 bases left between them. The CDR3 spells CASSQTLYGYTF. CDR3 in DNA: TGTGCCAGCAGCCAGACCCTGTATGGCTACACCTTC.

This clone was seen a handful of times. The rearrangement uses TRBV13 and TRBJ1-6; TRBD1 agrees at 7 bases. Trimming at V came to 5 bases and at J to 6 bases, leaving 13 bases not matched to a gene. The CDR3 consists of 17 residues. In germline, CDR1 is PRHDT, CDR2 FYEKMQ (reference sequence). The CDR3 DNA sequence: TGTGCCAGCAGCCGGGACAGCGCGGTATATAGTAATTCACCCCTCCACTTT. Its protein is CASSRDSAVYSNSPLHF.

J is TRBJ2-2 and V is TRBV12-3 or TRBV12-4; no definite D call. V lost 6 bases and J lost 6, with 2 bases in between. CDR3 length: 10 amino acids. The DNA of the CDR3 is TGTGCCAGCAGGTCCGGGGAGCTGTTTTTT. It encodes CASRSGELFF.

J is TRBJ1-1 and V is TRBV15; 8 nucleotides line up with TRBD1. Germline CDR1 and CDR2: LNHNV and YYDKDF (reference sequence). V lost 5 bases and J lost 4; bases outside the gene matches: 9. The CDR3 length is 15 residues. CDR3 nucleotides: TGTGCCACCAGCGCCTCGACAGGGGTCGGCACTGAAGCTTTCTTT. It yields the protein CATSASTGVGTEAFF.

The J gene is TRBJ1-1, the V gene TRBV5-5; 8 bases are shared with TRBD1. The CDR3 contains 16 residues. Germline CDR1 reads SGHKS; CDR2 reads YYEKEE (reference sequence). The J segment lost 5 bases and the V segment lost 2 bases, leaving 11 bases of the junction unmatched. The CDR3 spells CASSFRPGQAATEAFF. CDR3 nucleotides: TGTGCCAGCAGCTTTAGGCCGGGACAGGCAGCTACTGAAGCTTTCTTT.

By its share, this clone is medium-sized. This chain connects TRBV4-3 to TRBJ2-1, with a weak D call TRBD1 (6 bases). The germline gives CDR1 LGHNA, CDR2 YSLEER. This CDR3 is 19 amino acids long. The V gene lost 0 bases and the J gene lost 5 bases, with 23 bases spanning the gap. CDR3 protein: CASSQDSGADPLLHNEQFF. The CDR3 nucleotides are TGCGCCAGCAGCCAAGATTCAGGGGCAGACCCACTTCTTCACAATGAGCAGTTCTTC.

This clone was recorded a few times. The rearrangement uses TRBV4-2 and TRBJ2-3; 7 bases map to TRBD2. The ends lost 4 bases at V and 4 bases at J; junction bases unmatched: 5. In germline, CDR1 is LGHNA, CDR2 YNFKEQ. The CDR3 covers 14 residues. CDR3 amino acids: CASSRLAGADTQYF. DNA of the CDR3: TGTGCCAGCAGCCGCCTGGCGGGGGCAGATACGCAGTATTTT.

V usage is TRBV19 and J usage is TRBJ1-5; D unclear. The V gene lost 5 bases and the J gene lost 9 bases, with 14 bases spanning the gap. Looked up from germline, CDR1 is LNHDA and CDR2 is SQIVND (reference sequence). The CDR3 is 13 residues long. CDR3 amino acids: CASSRASQGPQHF. CDR3 coding DNA: TGTGCCAGTAGTCGGGCTTCCCAAGGGCCCCAGCATTTT.

This clone was observed a few times. The genes are TRBV27 and TRBJ1-5; D perhaps matches TRBD1 (5 bases). Trimming took off 10 bases at V and 3 bases at J, with 13 bases between the two ends. This CDR3 is built from 13 residues. Per germline, CDR1 MNHEY and CDR2 SMNVEV (reference sequence). The CDR3 sequence: CATLGGVNQPQHF. In nucleotides, the CDR3 is TGTGCCACCCTGGGGGGGGTCAATCAGCCCCAGCATTTT.

The chain combines TRBV10-3 with TRBJ2-1; D uncertain. The length of the CDR3 is 12 residues. Germline assignment: CDR1 ENHRY and CDR2 SYGVKD. V lost 2 bases and J lost 9, with 8 bases in between. The CDR3 DNA follows: TGTGCCATCAGTGAGATCTTCTTTGAGCAGTTCTTC. It encodes CAISEIFFEQFF.